One sample yielded the 17 T cell receptor beta chains listed below, sequenced in a study of blood T cell repertoires in COVID-19. Sequencing was performed with immunoSEQ multiplex PCR; in TCRdb, only in-frame clones are kept and a portion is missing. Among about 240,000 clones listed, around 86% were seen once. The sequencing input was peripheral blood. The receptors derive from a man aged 25-45 years who had recovered from COVID-19.

The rearrangement joins TRBV18 to TRBJ2-7; no clear D. CDR1 KGHSH and CDR2 LQKENI come from the germline V gene. This CDR3 region has 14 residues. V lost 5 bases to trimming and J lost 7 bases, with 18 bases between them. CDR3 in DNA: TGTGCCAGCTCAACCACCACCTCCCTGGAGGAGCAGTACTTC. The encoded protein is CASSTTTSLEEQYF.

This chain uses TRBV5-4 with TRBJ2-2; possible D gene TRBD1, 7 bases. V gave up 4 bases and J gave up 6 bases, with 22 bases separating them. This CDR3 has 17 amino acids. Germline CDR1 reads SGHNT; CDR2 reads YYREEE (reference sequence). The CDR3 spells CASSPGSPGGTAGELFF. In nucleotides, the CDR3 is TGTGCCAGCAGCCCGGGGTCCCCAGGGGGGACGGCCGGGGAGCTGTTTTTT.

This clone was recorded once. The chain links TRBV27 to TRBJ1-6, with a weak D call TRBD1 (5 bases). The CDR3 loop spans 17 amino acids. Germline V gives CDR1 MNHEY, CDR2 SMNVEV (reference sequence). Trimming shortened V by 1 base and J by 10 bases, and 20 bases separated the two germline ends. CDR3 in amino acids: CASSLLFGGGKGSPLHF. The CDR3 DNA follows: TGTGCCAGCAGTTTATTGTTCGGTGGGGGGAAGGGGTCACCCCTCCACTTT.

The rearrangement joins TRBV5-5 to TRBJ2-5, with a tentative D call TRBD2 (5 bases). Germline CDR1 is SGHKS and CDR2 is YYEKEE (reference sequence). The CDR3 extends over 13 amino acids. Trimming stripped 4 bases from V and 5 bases from J, with 12 bases between. The CDR3 spells CASSGRGPETQYF. CDR3 DNA sequence: TGTGCCAGCAGCGGTCGAGGGCCGGAGACCCAGTACTTC.

The chain is built from TRBV5-8 and TRBJ2-3, with TRBD1 identical over 7 bases. The CDR3 loop spans 15 amino acids. Losses at the gene ends were 2 bases for V and 3 bases for J; bases not matched to a gene: 6. Germline CDR1 is SGHTS and CDR2 is YDEGEE. The CDR3 DNA follows: TGTGCCAGCAGCTTCAACAGGGGTGGGACAGATACGCAGTATTTT. Its translation is CASSFNRGGTDTQYF.

The chain links TRBV11-2 to TRBJ2-3; 7 bases line up with TRBD1. Germline-derived CDR1 and CDR2 are SGHAT and FQNNGV. The CDR3 runs to 17 residues. J was trimmed by 1 base and V by 5 bases; bases with no gene match: 12. CDR3 nucleotides: TGTGCCAGCAGCCCATATATTCAGGGGGACGGCACAGATACGCAGTATTTT. Its protein product is CASSPYIQGDGTDTQYF.

The rearrangement joins TRBV9 to TRBJ1-2; 9 positions agree with TRBD1. The CDR3 is 15 residues long. The germline V gene encodes CDR1 SGDLS and CDR2 YYNGEE. V shed 4 bases and J 8 bases; nucleotides not matched to a gene: 12. The CDR3 region has the DNA TGTGCCAGCAGCCCGGAGACTAGGACAGGGGACGGCTACACCTTC. As protein: CASSPETRTGDGYTF.

The rearrangement joins TRBV18 to TRBJ2-7; TRBD1 aligns across 7 bases. The CDR3 extends over 13 amino acids. Trimming at V came to 1 base and at J to 5 bases, leaving 2 bases not matched to a gene. Germline V gene data show CDR1 as KGHSH and CDR2 as LQKENI. The CDR3 reads CASSPQQGHEQYV. The CDR3 DNA is TGTGCCAGCTCACCACAACAGGGGCACGAGCAGTACGTC.

The rearrangement joins TRBV6-2 or TRBV6-3 to TRBJ2-1, with no clear D. Germline CDR1 reads MNHEY; CDR2 reads SVGEGT. This CDR3 has 13 amino acids. Trimming left V 4 bases short and J 3 bases short, with 7 bases between. The CDR3 nucleotides are TGTGCCAGCAGTTTTCCCAACTACAATGAGCAGTTCTTC. Amino acid sequence: CASSFPNYNEQFF.

The chain links TRBV6-6 to TRBJ2-6; a weak D match, TRBD2 (6 bases). The CDR3 is 14 amino acids. Trimming removed 6 bases at V and 1 base at J, with 7 bases between. Germline V gene data show CDR1 as MNHNY and CDR2 as SVGAGI (reference sequence). The CDR3 loop reads CASRAGSGANVLTF. As DNA, the CDR3 is TGTGCCAGCAGGGCGGGATCTGGGGCCAACGTCCTGACTTTC.

The chain recombines TRBV28 with TRBJ1-1; 7 nucleotides match TRBD1. The length of the CDR3 is 13 residues. V lost 6 bases to trimming and J lost 6 bases; unmatched junction nucleotides: 7. Germline CDR1 reads MDHEN; CDR2 reads SYDVKM. CDR3 DNA: TGTGCCAGCAGAAGACAGGGAATACCTGAAGCTTTCTTT. Its protein product is CASRRQGIPEAFF.

The chain uses TRBV12-5 and TRBJ1-3; D might be TRBD1 (6 bases). The CDR3 is made up of 17 amino acids. CDR1 is LGHNT and CDR2 is FRNRAP in the germline V gene. V was pared by 5 bases and J by 0 bases, with 17 bases between. The CDR3 loop reads CASGPPGQHHSGNTIYF. The CDR3 region has the DNA TGTGCTAGTGGTCCGCCCGGACAGCATCACTCTGGAAACACCATATATTTT.

J is TRBJ2-5 and V is TRBV12-3 or TRBV12-4; D not certain. The CDR3 has 13 amino acids. Deletions cut 6 bases from V and 1 base from J, with 9 bases between. The CDR3 nucleotides read TGTGCCAGCAGATTACCTACCCAAGAGACCCAGTACTTC. This encodes CASRLPTQETQYF.

This clone occurred once. The genes are TRBV28 and TRBJ1-2; D might be TRBD1 (6 bases). The V gene lost 7 bases and the J gene lost 7 bases, with 28 bases spanning the gap. This CDR3 has 17 residues. Germline values: CDR1 MDHEN, CDR2 SYDVKM. The CDR3 loop reads CASTPATGGGTLGGYTF. The CDR3 bases are TGTGCCAGCACCCCTGCCACGGGGGGCGGAACTCTGGGTGGCTACACCTTC.

This clone has just a few counts. The chain is built from TRBV7-8 and TRBJ2-7; D call uncertain. V shed 1 base and J shed 7 bases, with 14 bases lying between them. CDR1 is SGHVS, CDR2 FQNEAQ, per germline. The CDR3 is made up of 14 amino acids. The CDR3 loop reads CASSLVSVPSEQYV. Here the CDR3 DNA reads TGTGCCAGCAGCTTAGTCTCCGTCCCGAGTGAGCAGTACGTC.

This clone occurred once. The gene calls are TRBV4-1 and TRBJ1-1, with 7 nucleotides matching TRBD1. The germline gives CDR1 MGHRA, CDR2 YSYEKL. The length of the CDR3 is 16 residues. Trimming at V came to 1 base and at J to 5 bases, leaving 10 bases not matched to a gene. Here the CDR3 DNA reads TGCGCCAGCAGCCAAGGACAGGGAGGCGGGTGGACTGAAGCTTTCTTT. This codes for CASSQGQGGGWTEAFF.

In this sample, this clone turned up a few times. The chain joins TRBV10-3 to TRBJ2-3; D might be TRBD2 (5 bases). The germline V and J ends were trimmed by 6 bases and 5 bases, with 9 bases remaining between them. Germline V gives CDR1 ENHRY, CDR2 SYGVKD. The CDR3 sequence is 12 residues long. The CDR3 nucleotides are TGTGCCATCAGCCAGAGGGTAGATACGCAGTATTTT. Translated, it gives CAISQRVDTQYF.